The subject of this entry is one TCR beta chain. Its antigen is as yet unknown. It was uncontrolled infection, other autoimmune disease, pregnancy or lactation that excluded patients. Clinical symptoms, serum thyroxine and TRAb, thyroid ultrasound and orbital computed tomography together formed the diagnostic basis. The data were taken from a study of T cells in Graves' hyperthyroidism and ophthalmopathy. Study-wide results and caveats: Expanded thyroid clonotypes (above 0.001) were mostly also found in blood. In the analysis, a 13 V-J model separated ophthalmopathy from stable hyperthyroidism.

This CDR3 is 10 amino acids long. CDR1 and CDR2 (germline): SQVTM, ANQGSEA. After removal of 8 bases from V and 6 bases from J, the junction contained 3 bases not matched to a gene. The CDR3 regions of TCR beta were amplified from RNA transcripts. Using the HTBI primer set, a first-round RT-PCR was run on the TCR CDR3. From the multiplex PCR reads, TCRdb called clonotypes with MiXCR, one entry per CDR3 protein. This table holds about 660,000 distinct CDR3 sequences, 45% found once. The rearrangement uses TRBV29-1 and TRBJ1-2; the match to TRBD1 covers 7 bases. This clonotype was obtained from an adult man with Graves' disease, either hyperthyroidism or ophthalmopathy (not recorded which). The sequenced sample consisted of peripheral blood or thyroid tissue (not recorded which). CDR3 in DNA: TGCAGCTTACAGGGGAATGGCTACACCTTC. Translated: CSLQGNGYTF.